This T cell receptor beta chain is drawn from a study of CDR3 diversity in severe acne. TCRdb reprocessed the PCR reads via MiXCR and lists one record per CDR3 protein. The data show more than 70,000 distinct CDR3 sequences, 45% to 50% seen once. This clonotype was seen ten or more times. The TCR comes from a male donor in good health, serving as a control. The sample taken for sequencing was blood.

This chain's CDR3 is CSAGQGDGYTF. CDR3 bases: TGCAGCGCTGGACAGGGAGATGGCTACACCTTC. The chain joins TRBV29-1 to TRBJ1-2; 8 nucleotides align to TRBD1. Germline values: CDR1 SQVTM, CDR2 ANQGSEA. The J segment lost 6 bases and the V segment lost 7 bases, leaving 4 bases of the junction unmatched. The CDR3 is 11 amino acids.